This T cell receptor (beta chain) stems from a study of T cell responses to AZD1222 COVID-19 vaccine. Germline assignment: CDR1 MGHRA and CDR2 YSYEKL. Germline trimming cut 4 bases from V and 9 bases from J; bases unmatched to any gene: 0. CDR3 length equals 11 residues. Some clones are missing from TCRdb's copy, which holds only in-frame ones; the method was immunoSEQ multiplex PCR. The profile shows some 170,000 clones, 85% to 90% of them singletons. This TCR derives from an adult who received the MenACWY meningococcal vaccine as a control. The chain couples TRBV4-1 to TRBJ2-1; TRBD2 agrees at 7 bases. The source was peripheral blood, collected 28 days after the second dose of the MenACWY control vaccine. CDR3: CASSPGGEQFF. CDR3 in DNA: TGCGCCAGCAGCCCGGGGGGTGAGCAGTTCTTC.